These 28 T cell receptor beta chains were sequenced from one sample in a study of blood T cell repertoires in COVID-19. The assay was immunoSEQ multiplex PCR, and TCRdb's table has in-frame clones only and misses some. The repertoire holds about 150,000 clones, with 70% to 90% as singletons. The material sequenced was peripheral blood. The receptors were sampled from a woman in her sixties with COVID-19, enrolled during active disease.

CDR3 in DNA: TGTGCCACCAGTGGGCCGGGACAGGGAGGCGAAAAACTGTTTTTT. Its translation: CATSGPGQGGEKLFF. This chain joins TRBV24-1 and TRBJ1-4, with 9 bases that match TRBD1. Germline lookup yields CDR1 KGHDR and CDR2 SFDVKD. Trimming at V came to 5 bases and at J to 8 bases, leaving 8 bases not matched to a gene. The CDR3 runs to 15 residues.

The rearrangement links TRBV29-1 to TRBJ1-2; 8 positions agree with TRBD1. Germline trimming cut 8 bases from V and 4 bases from J; bases unmatched to any gene: 9. The CDR3 extends over 13 amino acids. Germline assignment: CDR1 SQVTM and CDR2 ANQGSEA. The CDR3 loop reads CSSVGQGSYGYTF. The CDR3 nucleotides read TGCAGCTCCGTCGGACAGGGAAGCTATGGCTACACCTTC.

The chain joins TRBV5-4 to TRBJ1-4, with 10 bases identical to TRBD1. This CDR3 contains 15 residues. Germline CDR1 is SGHNT and CDR2 is YYREEE (reference sequence). J lost 6 bases, V lost 0 bases, and 2 bases had no gene match. The CDR3 coding sequence is TGTGCCAGCAGCTTGGGGACAGGGGGATATGAAAAACTGTTTTTT. Its translation is CASSLGTGGYEKLFF.

This sequence joins TRBV24-1 and TRBJ2-5; TRBD2 matches 9 bases. This CDR3 contains 15 residues. CDR1 and CDR2 from the germline V gene are KGHDR and SFDVKD. Unmatched junction bases numbered 2, after V lost 3 bases and J lost 1 base. In DNA form, the CDR3 reads TGTGCCACCAGTGATCCGGGACTAGCCCAAGAGACCCAGTACTTC. The encoded protein is CATSDPGLAQETQYF.

This chain uses TRBV30 with TRBJ2-3; D may be TRBD2 (6 bases). This CDR3 spans 15 amino acids. Germline V CDR1 and CDR2: GTSNPN, SVGIG (reference sequence). Between the trimmed V and J ends, which lost 1 base and 0 bases, there was a span of 11 bases. The CDR3 coding sequence is TGTGCCTGGAGTGGCACACGGGGGAGCACAGATACGCAGTATTTT. Its protein product is CAWSGTRGSTDTQYF.

This clone was observed once. The junction departs from the called germline gene at one end, perhaps through a read error. The chain combines TRBV6-1 with TRBJ2-3, with D tentatively TRBD2 (5 bases). The CDR3 is 13 amino acids. Germline CDR1 MNHNS, CDR2 SASEGT. The CDR3 DNA reads TGTGCCAGCGGTGACCAGGAGGCAGATACGCAGTATTTT. It is translated as CASGDQEADTQYF.

This sequence joins TRBV10-2 and TRBJ1-2; the D is unclear. Germline V lookup: CDR1 WSHSY, CDR2 SAAADI. The CDR3 extends over 14 amino acids. The V and J ends lost 7 bases and 1 base respectively, with 13 bases between them. The CDR3 is CASIDSAYNYGYTF. The CDR3 DNA is TGCGCCAGCATCGACTCCGCTTATAACTATGGCTACACCTTC.

This chain connects TRBV6-5 to TRBJ2-6; D is unresolved. The V and J ends lost 0 bases and 0 bases respectively, with 6 bases between them. The V gene's germline CDR1 is MNHEY and CDR2 SVGAGI. The CDR3 has 16 residues. The chain's CDR3 is CASSYSSVSGANVLTF. The CDR3 DNA is TGTGCCAGCAGTTACTCGAGTGTCTCTGGGGCCAACGTCCTGACTTTC.

The rearrangement links TRBV4-2 to TRBJ2-1, with a weak D call TRBD1 (5 bases). V was clipped by 1 base and J by 6 bases, with 16 bases between them. This CDR3 has 16 residues. Per germline, CDR1 LGHNA and CDR2 YNFKEQ. The CDR3 reads CASSQVVASGANEQFF. CDR3 nucleotide sequence: TGTGCCAGCAGCCAAGTGGTGGCGAGTGGGGCCAATGAGCAGTTCTTC.

This clone was observed a few times. The chain links TRBV16 to TRBJ2-7; TRBD1 agrees at 7 bases. The CDR3 spans 14 residues. The trim removed 2 bases at V and 4 bases at J, leaving 5 bases unmatched. CDR1 and CDR2 (germline): KGHSY, FQNENV. CDR3 sequence reads: CASSQTGAQYEQYF. The DNA of the CDR3 is TGTGCCAGCAGCCAAACAGGGGCCCAGTACGAGCAGTACTTC.

The chain combines TRBV6-5 with TRBJ1-2, with TRBD1 as a possible D gene (6 bases). Trimming removed 4 bases from V and 0 bases from J, with 12 bases in between. This CDR3 is 15 amino acids long. Germline lookup yields CDR1 MNHEY and CDR2 SVGAGI. The CDR3 nucleotides are TGTGCCAGCAGTTCTGTGGCAGGGGCTAACTATGGCTACACCTTC. It encodes CASSSVAGANYGYTF.

This clone was picked up one time. The rearrangement links TRBV27 to TRBJ1-1; D gene unclear. The CDR3 contains 14 residues. Trimming removed 2 bases from V and 6 bases from J, with 13 bases in between. The germline gives CDR1 MNHEY, CDR2 SMNVEV (reference sequence). CDR3 residues: CASSLNGRGSEAFF. Here the CDR3 DNA reads TGTGCCAGCAGTTTAAACGGGAGAGGCTCTGAAGCTTTCTTT.

The gene calls are TRBV3-1 (or the pseudogene TRBV3-2) and TRBJ2-1; 8 bases line up with TRBD2. V lost 4 bases and J lost 0; bases outside the gene matches: 8. The CDR3 extends over 17 amino acids. Germline-derived CDR1 and CDR2 are LGHDT and YNNKEL (reference sequence). Here the CDR3 DNA reads TGTGCCAGCAGCCGAGGACCGGGGGGGAGCTCCTACAATGAGCAGTTCTTC. It specifies CASSRGPGGSSYNEQFF.

This clone was detected once. This sequence joins TRBV5-1 and TRBJ2-3; TRBD2 is a possible D gene (6 bases). Trimming pared 3 bases from V and 3 bases from J, leaving 20 bases between. CDR3 length equals 17 residues. Germline lookup yields CDR1 SGHRS and CDR2 YFSETQ. The CDR3 here is CASSSPVGGVWTDTQYF. CDR3 in DNA: TGCGCCAGCAGCTCCCCGGTAGGCGGGGTTTGGACAGATACGCAGTATTTT.

This clone was found once. This chain joins TRBV5-1 and TRBJ2-7, with 7 bases aligning to TRBD1. Germline lookup yields CDR1 SGHRS and CDR2 YFSETQ. V gave up 4 bases and J gave up 4 bases; unmatched junction bases: 5. The CDR3 runs to 13 residues. CDR3 nucleotide sequence: TGCGCCAGCAGCCGGGACAGAGCTTACGAGCAGTACTTC. Translation: CASSRDRAYEQYF. The full variable domain, with the rest looked up from reference TRBV5-1 and TRBJ2-7, is KAGVTQTPRYLIKTRGQQVTLSCSPISGHRSVSWYQQTPGQGLQFLFEYFSETQRNKGNFPGRFSGRQFSNSRSEMNVSTLELGDSALYLCASSRDRAYEQYFGPGTRLTVT.

The count of this clone is one. The V call is TRBV29-1, the J call TRBJ1-2; no clear D. This CDR3 is 13 amino acids long. V dropped 4 bases and J dropped 4 bases, with 13 bases sitting between them. Germline loops: CDR1 SQVTM, CDR2 ANQGSEA. DNA for the CDR3: TGCAGCGTTGTACCCGGCTCAGGCTATGGCTACACCTTC. Translated, it gives CSVVPGSGYGYTF.

This chain uses TRBV30 with TRBJ2-1; the D is unclear. Trimming pared 3 bases from V and 7 bases from J, leaving 4 bases between. The CDR3 runs 10 residues. In germline, CDR1 is GTSNPN, CDR2 SVGIG (reference sequence). CDR3 residues: CAWSQNEQFF. For the CDR3, the DNA is TGTGCCTGGAGCCAGAATGAGCAGTTCTTC.

The rearrangement uses TRBV19 and TRBJ1-5; 7 bases fit TRBD1. V lost 4 bases, J lost 2 bases, and 2 bases stayed unmatched. Germline V gives CDR1 LNHDA, CDR2 SQIVND (reference sequence). This CDR3 has 14 residues. The CDR3 DNA reads TGTGCCAGTAGTACCGGGACAGGCAATCAGCCCCAGCATTTT. Amino acid sequence: CASSTGTGNQPQHF.

V is TRBV4-1 and J is TRBJ1-5; D is possibly TRBD1 (5 bases). Per the germline V gene, CDR1 is MGHRA and CDR2 is YSYEKL. The CDR3 loop spans 14 amino acids. Trimming shortened V by 6 bases and J by 7 bases, and 16 bases separated the two germline ends. The CDR3 region has the DNA TGCGCCAGCAGTGACCCAGGGCACTTACAGCCCCAGCATTTT. It specifies CASSDPGHLQPQHF.

V gene TRBV13 combines with J gene TRBJ2-7; a weak D match, TRBD1 (6 bases). The CDR3 has 15 amino acids. V was pared by 4 bases and J by 0 bases, with 13 bases between. Germline V CDR1 and CDR2: PRHDT, FYEKMQ (reference sequence). The CDR3 protein is CASSSPTTGSYEQYF. For the CDR3, the DNA is TGTGCCAGCAGCTCGCCTACGACAGGCTCCTACGAGCAGTACTTC. Filled out from reference TRBV13 and TRBJ2-7, the complete variable domain reads AAGVIQSPRHLIKEKRETATLKCYPIPRHDTVYWYQQGPGQDPQFLISFYEKMQSDKGSIPDRFSAQQFSDYHSELNMSSLELGDSALYFCASSSPTTGSYEQYFGPGTRLTVT.

This rearrangement joins TRBV7-3 to TRBJ2-2, with D unresolved. Germline V gene lookup returns CDR1 SGHTA and CDR2 FQGTGA. This CDR3 is built from 12 residues. V was cut by 5 bases and J by 7 bases, with 8 bases left in between. CDR3 nucleotide sequence: TGTGCCAGCAGCCCACTTGGCGGGGAGCTGTTTTTT. Protein sequence: CASSPLGGELFF.

The V gene is TRBV11-2, the J gene TRBJ1-1, with 9 bases that match TRBD1. This CDR3 region has 15 residues. J lost 1 base, V lost 4 bases, and 4 bases had no gene match. Germline-derived CDR1 and CDR2 are SGHAT and FQNNGV. The CDR3 DNA sequence: TGTGCCAGCAGCTGGGGACAGGGATGGAACACTGAAGCTTTCTTT. Translating it yields CASSWGQGWNTEAFF.

The chain joins TRBV27 to TRBJ1-1; no definite D call. V was cut by 2 bases and J by 1 base, with 5 bases left in between. Germline assignment: CDR1 MNHEY and CDR2 SMNVEV (reference sequence). The CDR3 extends over 13 amino acids. CDR3 amino acids: CASSLVGNTEAFF. In nucleotides, the CDR3 is TGTGCCAGCAGTTTAGTCGGGAACACTGAAGCTTTCTTT.

This clone was seen many times. The rearrangement joins TRBV5-1 to TRBJ2-5; D is possibly TRBD2 (5 bases). Germline CDR1 and CDR2: SGHRS and YFSETQ. The V and J ends lost 0 bases and 5 bases respectively, with 20 bases between them. CDR3 size: 17 residues. The CDR3 nucleotides read TGCGCCAGCAGCTTGGCTGCAGGAGCGGTGATAACGGAGACCCAGTACTTC. Protein sequence: CASSLAAGAVITETQYF. Variable domain in full (rest from reference TRBV5-1 and TRBJ2-5): KAGVTQTPRYLIKTRGQQVTLSCSPISGHRSVSWYQQTPGQGLQFLFEYFSETQRNKGNFPGRFSGRQFSNSRSEMNVSTLELGDSALYLCASSLAAGAVITETQYFGPGTRLLVL.

This chain uses TRBV12-3 or TRBV12-4 with TRBJ1-2; TRBD1 matches 7 bases. V shed 6 bases and J 2 bases; nucleotides not matched to a gene: 3. The CDR3 consists of 13 residues. CDR3 amino acids: CASRPTGNYGYTF. CDR3 DNA sequence: TGTGCCAGCAGGCCGACAGGGAACTATGGCTACACCTTC.

This chain connects TRBV6-5 to TRBJ2-5; D gene uncertain. This CDR3 comprises 14 residues. The germline CDR1 and CDR2 sequences are MNHEY and SVGAGI. V lost 0 bases, J lost 4 bases, and 9 bases lay in between. CDR3 bases: TGTGCCAGCAGTTACTCGAAGCAGGTAGAGACCCAGTACTTC. Encoded protein: CASSYSKQVETQYF.

The rearrangement links TRBV18 to TRBJ1-4, with 8 nucleotides matching TRBD1. Per germline, CDR1 KGHSH and CDR2 LQKENI. The junction had 7 bases not matched to a gene; V was cut back by 3 bases and J by 4 bases. The CDR3 has 16 amino acids. CDR3 sequence reads: CASSPQGTGNNEKLFF. In DNA form, the CDR3 reads TGTGCCAGCTCACCCCAGGGGACAGGAAATAATGAAAAACTGTTTTTT.

The chain joins TRBV19 to TRBJ2-6; perhaps TRBD2 as D (5 bases). The V end lost 4 bases, the J end lost 4 bases, and 11 bases lay between the germline ends. Per germline, CDR1 LNHDA and CDR2 SQIVND (reference sequence). The CDR3 runs 15 residues. CDR3 coding DNA: TGTGCCAGTAGTAAGCGGTTACTCGGGGCCAACGTCCTGACTTTC. Translating gives CASSKRLLGANVLTF. The whole variable domain, filled in from reference TRBV19 and TRBJ2-6, reads DGGITQSPKYLFRKEGQNVTLSCEQNLNHDAMYWYRQDPGQGLRLIYYSQIVNDFQKGDIAEGYSVSREKKESFPLTVTSAQKNPTAFYLCASSKRLLGANVLTFGAGSRLTVL.